This TCR beta chain was identified in a study of spatial heterogeneity in lung cancer (dated by TCRdb to between 2018 and 2021). Study-level background: More beta-chain than alpha-chain transcripts were consistently detected, likely reflecting higher beta-chain transcript abundance. TCR alpha and beta repertoires were quantitatively compared across multiple tumor regions, matched nontumor lung and blood in non-small cell lung cancer. Both alpha and beta chains were TCR-sequenced in samples taken at surgery, namely 220 tumor regions, more than 62 matched nontumor lung samples and about 52 PBMC samples. In tumor regions, TCR transcript counts showed a strong correlation with a T cell transcriptional module score from matched bulk RNA-seq. In the raw uncorrected reads, each unique combination of TCR and UMI appeared more than ten times on average. Nonsynonymous mutation counts, determined by whole-exome sequencing of tumor tissue, were related to features of the TCR repertoire.

V loses 2 bases of germline sequence and J loses 6 bases, and the interval between the two ends is 11 bases. CDR1 and CDR2 were assigned from the germline V gene (reference sequence) as LGHDT and YNNKEL. The CDR3, cysteine through phenylalanine, is 14 amino acids long. Only the CDR3 DNA is retained, 42 bases long and in frame from the first base. The sample's time point label, in plain terms: sample taken at primary tumor resection. The donors were some 70 patients from the lung TRACERx cohort who had early-stage, untreated non-small cell lung cancer. For TCR sequencing, whole RNA was extracted from tumor and nontumor lung tissue, or from cryopreserved PBMC samples, and no cell sorting was done. Only patients for whom sufficient RNA was available from at least two tumor regions were selected for TCR sequencing. Before selection, tumor and adjacent nontumor lung specimens were reviewed by a lung pathologist.

Preparation of the library involved 5' RACE. The sequencer listed for this sample is NextSeq 500. To allow correction of PCR and sequencing errors, the TCR library protocol tagged every TCR cDNA molecule with a unique molecular identifier. The study's own analysis went as follows. TCR identification, UMI-based error correction and CDR3 extraction were all carried out with Decombinator tools. Expanded TCRs were defined as those above a frequency of 2 per 1,000, corresponding to the top 1% of the tumor frequency distribution. Expanded tumor TCRs statistically deemed absent (corrected P<0.05) from at least one tumor region were classed as regional, and all other expanded tumor TCRs were classed as ubiquitous. Rényi diversity was computed with the R vegan package after subsampling each repertoire 100 times to 5,000 TCRs. CDR3 similarity networks were built from amino acid triplet string-kernel similarity, with CDR3s being connected when pairwise similarity was above 0.82. Through fastp at Q25 and MiXCR, TCRdb rebuilt clones from the public reads, retaining in-frame beta chains. Entries are consolidated by CDR3 protein sequence, retaining the most common genes and DNA. TCRdb's processing, not the study's, gives the V and J calls here. For this sample there are several hundred distinct CDR3 sequences; around 28% appear just once. The top ten hold 19% of the sample.

In its sample, this clonotype comes out as large (0.1 to 1%). Its antigen is currently not known. The sample holds no much larger clone one base away, and base qualities are not on file. Here is what the overall study found, with its caveats: The count of ubiquitous expanded TCRs correlated with the count of ubiquitous nonsynonymous mutations, and the count of regional expanded TCRs correlated with the count of regional nonsynonymous mutations. Confirming at a functional level the hypothesis that regional TCRs recognize regional mutations was considered to require additional single-cell paired TCR alpha and beta sequencing. Estimated TCR-seq coverage of tumor T cells was only 5.5% to 8% for alpha chains and approximately 14% for beta chains. The tumor nonsynonymous mutation count correlated with the number of expanded alpha and beta TCRs within the tumor.

This clonotype was sampled from a male donor with early-stage non-small cell lung cancer. The rearranged chain carries TRBV3-1 and TRBJ1-5; the D gene is unclear. The sample in question was lung tumor tissue, obtained at surgery. The nucleotide sequence is TGTGCCAGCAGCCAACAAGATGGTCTTCAGCCCCAGCATTTT. It encodes CASSQQDGLQPQHF.